The T cell receptor (beta chain) under discussion was sequenced for a study of OX40 agonist ivuxolimab in advanced cancers. Across the study: Ivuxolimab is an agonistic anti-OX40 (CD134) antibody, and patients were treated with it. Subjects had a mean age of roughly 57 years, with a range of roughly 20 to 79; less than 90% were male. Partial responses were recorded for three patients, including one with hepatocellular carcinoma and two with cutaneous melanoma. General study results and limits: The CD4+ and CD8+ T cells in the blood had expanded clonally by week 6 at 0.1 to 3.0 mg/kg.

For this clone: Its specificity is not known.

Germline CDR1 and CDR2: LNHNV and YYDKDF (reference sequence). CDR3 size: 15 residues. The V end lost 6 bases, the J end lost 3 bases, and 16 bases lay between the germline ends. Sequenced by immunoSEQ multiplex PCR; TCRdb stores in-frame clones only, minus some. Of tens of thousands of clones listed, 70% to 90% are singletons. The TCR originated in an adult with an advanced solid tumor such as melanoma, head and neck, liver or kidney cancer. The V call is TRBV15, the J call TRBJ2-3; perhaps D is TRBD1 or TRBD2 (5 bases each). The sample was CD4+ or CD8+ T cells sorted from blood, taken in a trial of the OX40 agonist ivuxolimab. The CDR3 DNA sequence: TGTGCCACCAGTTACTCAGGGACGGGAACAGATACGCAGTATTTT. Translation gives CATSYSGTGTDTQYF.